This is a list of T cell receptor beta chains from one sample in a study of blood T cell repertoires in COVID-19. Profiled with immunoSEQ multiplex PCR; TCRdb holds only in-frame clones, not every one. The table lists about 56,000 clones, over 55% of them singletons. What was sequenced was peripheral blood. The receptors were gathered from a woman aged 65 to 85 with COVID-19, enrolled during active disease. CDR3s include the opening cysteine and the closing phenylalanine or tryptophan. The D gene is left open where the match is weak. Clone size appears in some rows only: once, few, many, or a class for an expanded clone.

CDR3nt: TGTGCCAGCAAGGGGCGCAGTGCGAACACTGAAGCTTTCTTT
CDR3aa: CASKGRSANTEAFF
v_gene: TRBV3-1/TRBV3-2
len: 14
abundance: once
j_gene: TRBJ1-1
d_gene: .

CDR3nt: TGTGCCAGCAGTTTAAATTATCAGGGTCATGGCTACACCTTC
CDR3aa: CASSLNYQGHGYTF
v_gene: TRBV27
len: 14
abundance: few
j_gene: TRBJ1-2
d_gene: .

CDR3nt: TGTGCCACCAGCCGGGGGGGGCCCCAAGATACGCAGTATTTT
CDR3aa: CATSRGGPQDTQYF
v_gene: TRBV15
len: 14
abundance: .
j_gene: TRBJ2-3
d_gene: TRBD2

CDR3nt: TGTGCCAGCAGTAGAGACAGAATCATGAACACTGAAGCTTTCTTT
CDR3aa: CASSRDRIMNTEAFF
v_gene: TRBV2
len: 15
abundance: .
j_gene: TRBJ1-1
d_gene: .

CDR3nt: TGCAGCGTTCCCTCAGGGGGAAATGGCTACACCTTC
CDR3aa: CSVPSGGNGYTF
v_gene: TRBV29-1
len: 12
abundance: .
j_gene: TRBJ1-2
d_gene: TRBD1

CDR3nt: TGTGCCAGCAGCTTAGGCGGGGTCCCTTACAATGAGCAGTTCTTC
CDR3aa: CASSLGGVPYNEQFF
v_gene: TRBV11-2
len: 15
abundance: few
j_gene: TRBJ2-1
d_gene: .

CDR3nt: TGTGCCACCAGCGCGGGACAGGGGGCTGGCTACACCTTC
CDR3aa: CATSAGQGAGYTF
v_gene: TRBV15
len: 13
abundance: few
j_gene: TRBJ1-2
d_gene: TRBD1

CDR3nt: TGTGCCAGTAGTATAGATCTTCCGAACACTGAAGCTTTCTTT
CDR3aa: CASSIDLPNTEAFF
v_gene: TRBV19
len: 14
abundance: .
j_gene: TRBJ1-1
d_gene: .

CDR3nt: TGCAGTGCTAGTCTCCGGACAGGGGGCTTGAACACTGAAGCTTTCTTT
CDR3aa: CSASLRTGGLNTEAFF
v_gene: TRBV20-1
len: 16
abundance: few
j_gene: TRBJ1-1
d_gene: TRBD1

CDR3nt: TGTGCCAGCAGTTTTGGGCAGGGGGGAAAACTGTTTTTT
CDR3aa: CASSFGQGGKLFF
v_gene: TRBV12-3/TRBV12-4
len: 13
abundance: few
j_gene: TRBJ1-4
d_gene: TRBD1

CDR3nt: TGTGCCAGCAGCCCGAGGACAGGGACCCCCAAAGAGCAGTACTTC
CDR3aa: CASSPRTGTPKEQYF
v_gene: TRBV5-4
len: 15
abundance: .
j_gene: TRBJ2-7
d_gene: TRBD1

CDR3nt: TGTGCCAGCAGTGAAGGGGCCTCACTCGCGACTCAGCCCCAGCATTTT
CDR3aa: CASSEGASLATQPQHF
v_gene: TRBV2
len: 16
abundance: once
j_gene: TRBJ1-5
d_gene: .

CDR3nt: TGTGCCAGCAGCTTGGGCTACAGGGGGCTCGACTATGGCTACACCTTC
CDR3aa: CASSLGYRGLDYGYTF
v_gene: TRBV5-4
len: 16
abundance: .
j_gene: TRBJ1-2
d_gene: TRBD1

CDR3nt: TGTGCCAGTAGTACCGACAGGGGTGGCACTGAAGCTTTCTTT
CDR3aa: CASSTDRGGTEAFF
v_gene: TRBV19
len: 14
abundance: .
j_gene: TRBJ1-1
d_gene: TRBD1

CDR3nt: TGTGCCAGCAGCCGCGGCCTTTTTGGGGAAGCTTTCTTT
CDR3aa: CASSRGLFGEAFF
v_gene: TRBV6-2/TRBV6-3
len: 13
abundance: once
j_gene: TRBJ1-1
d_gene: .

CDR3nt: TGTGCCAGCAGCTTTCCGAGGGATGAGCAGTTCTTC
CDR3aa: CASSFPRDEQFF
v_gene: TRBV9
len: 12
abundance: .
j_gene: TRBJ2-1
d_gene: .

CDR3nt: TGTGCCAGCAGCAAAACAGGGGAACTGTACTTC
CDR3aa: CASSKTGELYF
v_gene: TRBV7-9
len: 11
abundance: few
j_gene: TRBJ2-7
d_gene: TRBD1

CDR3nt: TGTGCCAGCAGCCAAGATGGGGGGGGGCAGCCCCAGCATTTT
CDR3aa: CASSQDGGGQPQHF
v_gene: TRBV3-1/TRBV3-2
len: 14
abundance: .
j_gene: TRBJ1-5
d_gene: .

CDR3nt: TGTGCCAGCAGCCTGGGGGCCCGGGACAGTTCCTCACCCCTCCACTTT
CDR3aa: CASSLGARDSSSPLHF
v_gene: TRBV5-4
len: 16
abundance: .
j_gene: TRBJ1-6
d_gene: TRBD1

CDR3nt: TGTGCCAGCAGCCAATTCACGGCGACTAACACTGAAGCTTTCTTT
CDR3aa: CASSQFTATNTEAFF
v_gene: TRBV4-2
len: 15
abundance: few
j_gene: TRBJ1-1
d_gene: .

CDR3nt: TGTGCCAGCACCGGGACAGGGGGCTTCTACGAGCAGTACTTC
CDR3aa: CASTGTGGFYEQYF
v_gene: TRBV11-2
len: 14
abundance: .
j_gene: TRBJ2-7
d_gene: TRBD1

CDR3nt: TGTGCCAGCAGTTACGTTACTAGCGGGGTGCAGACCCAGTACTTC
CDR3aa: CASSYVTSGVQTQYF
v_gene: TRBV6-6
len: 15
abundance: .
j_gene: TRBJ2-5
d_gene: TRBD2

CDR3nt: TGTGCCAGTAAAGACAGGGTTGTGCACAATGAGCAGTTCTTC
CDR3aa: CASKDRVVHNEQFF
v_gene: TRBV19
len: 14
abundance: .
j_gene: TRBJ2-1
d_gene: TRBD1

CDR3nt: TGCGCCAGCAGTGTCAGTACAGATACGCAGTATTTT
CDR3aa: CASSVSTDTQYF
v_gene: TRBV10-2
len: 12
abundance: .
j_gene: TRBJ2-3
d_gene: .

CDR3nt: TGCGCCAGCAGCCAAGGGGAGACTCCCTACAATGAGCAGTTCTTC
CDR3aa: CASSQGETPYNEQFF
v_gene: TRBV4-1
len: 15
abundance: .
j_gene: TRBJ2-1
d_gene: .

CDR3nt: TGCAGCGTTGCAATCGGTGGCGGAGGAACAGATACGCAGTATTTT
CDR3aa: CSVAIGGGGTDTQYF
v_gene: TRBV29-1
len: 15
abundance: .
j_gene: TRBJ2-3
d_gene: .

CDR3nt: TGTGCCAGCTCACCACCGATCCGTGGGCCGTATGGCTACACCTTC
CDR3aa: CASSPPIRGPYGYTF
v_gene: TRBV18
len: 15
abundance: .
j_gene: TRBJ1-2
d_gene: .

CDR3nt: TGTGCCAGCAGTGAAGGGAACCGGGACACGCAAGAGACCCAGTACTTC
CDR3aa: CASSEGNRDTQETQYF
v_gene: TRBV6-1
len: 16
abundance: .
j_gene: TRBJ2-5
d_gene: .

CDR3nt: TGTGCCAGCAGCTTAAGTAGCACGGGATATCAGCCCCAGCATTTT
CDR3aa: CASSLSSTGYQPQHF
v_gene: TRBV7-2
len: 15
abundance: .
j_gene: TRBJ1-5
d_gene: .

CDR3nt: TGTGCTAGTGGTTTCTCTAACTATGGCTACACCTTC
CDR3aa: CASGFSNYGYTF
v_gene: TRBV12-5
len: 12
abundance: .
j_gene: TRBJ1-2
d_gene: .

CDR3nt: TGTGCCAGCAGCTTGATGGTCAGGGTCCAAGAGACCCAGTACTTC
CDR3aa: CASSLMVRVQETQYF
v_gene: TRBV5-6
len: 15
abundance: .
j_gene: TRBJ2-5
d_gene: .

CDR3nt: TGTGCCAGCAGCTTAGTTGCAGCGCCGGGGACCCAGTACTTC
CDR3aa: CASSLVAAPGTQYF
v_gene: TRBV7-2
len: 14
abundance: .
j_gene: TRBJ2-5
d_gene: .

CDR3nt: TGTGCCAGCAGTTCTAGCGGGAGGGTCACAGATACGCAGTATTTT
CDR3aa: CASSSSGRVTDTQYF
v_gene: TRBV28
len: 15
abundance: .
j_gene: TRBJ2-3
d_gene: TRBD2

CDR3nt: TGTGCCAGTAGAGCCGACCGGGGGAACACTGAAGCTTTCTTT
CDR3aa: CASRADRGNTEAFF
v_gene: TRBV19
len: 14
abundance: .
j_gene: TRBJ1-1
d_gene: .

CDR3nt: TGTGCCAGCAGCCAAGGACTAGTGGAATCCAATGAGCAGTTCTTC
CDR3aa: CASSQGLVESNEQFF
v_gene: TRBV3-1/TRBV3-2
len: 15
abundance: .
j_gene: TRBJ2-1
d_gene: .

CDR3nt: TGTGCCAGCAGCTTACGGGTGCTAGGAGGGGACGAAAAACTGTTTTTT
CDR3aa: CASSLRVLGGDEKLFF
v_gene: TRBV7-9
len: 16
abundance: few
j_gene: TRBJ1-4
d_gene: .

CDR3nt: TGTGCCAGCAGCCCCTCTACTCTCGGTGAACTGTTTTTT
CDR3aa: CASSPSTLGELFF
v_gene: TRBV3-1/TRBV3-2
len: 13
abundance: .
j_gene: TRBJ1-4
d_gene: .

CDR3nt: TGTGCCAGCAGCCGCCCGGCAGGGAATTCACCCCTCCACTTT
CDR3aa: CASSRPAGNSPLHF
v_gene: TRBV6-2/TRBV6-3
len: 14
abundance: .
j_gene: TRBJ1-6
d_gene: .

CDR3nt: TGCGCCAGCAGCTCAGGGGACAGCTCCCTTAACTATGGCTACACCTTC
CDR3aa: CASSSGDSSLNYGYTF
v_gene: TRBV5-1
len: 16
abundance: .
j_gene: TRBJ1-2
d_gene: TRBD1

CDR3nt: TGCGCCAGCAGCTTGGCCCAGTTCCCCAGGGGACCCGCGAACACCGGGGAGCTGTTTTTT
CDR3aa: CASSLAQFPRGPANTGELFF
v_gene: TRBV5-1
len: 20
abundance: .
j_gene: TRBJ2-2
d_gene: .

CDR3nt: TGTGCCAGCAGCCAAGATAGCGGTGGCTACACCTTC
CDR3aa: CASSQDSGGYTF
v_gene: TRBV3-1/TRBV3-2
len: 12
abundance: .
j_gene: TRBJ1-2
d_gene: .

CDR3nt: TGTGCCAGCAGCGCTAATCTAGCAGTGAATGAGCAGTTCTTC
CDR3aa: CASSANLAVNEQFF
v_gene: TRBV2
len: 14
abundance: few
j_gene: TRBJ2-1
d_gene: .

CDR3nt: TGTGCCACCAGCAGACCAGCAGGGGTTTTTGATTCACCCCTCCACTTT
CDR3aa: CATSRPAGVFDSPLHF
v_gene: TRBV15
len: 16
abundance: .
j_gene: TRBJ1-6
d_gene: .